This TCR beta chain comes out of a study of cytotoxic CD8 clonotypes in ibrutinib-treated CLL. This clone showed up just once. Here immunoSEQ multiplex PCR was the method, and the copy in TCRdb shows in-frame clones only, minus some. This table holds some 150,000 clones, around three quarters found once. Germline V gene data show CDR1 as LNHDA and CDR2 as SQIVND (reference sequence). The V end was cut by 1 base, the J end by 3 bases, with 12 bases between. The CDR3 is 15 residues long. The TCR comes from a human donor with chronic lymphocytic leukemia. The chain employs TRBV19 and TRBJ1-1; a weak D match, TRBD1 (6 bases). Material: PBMCs, obtained after 12 months of ibrutinib treatment. The CDR3 nucleotides are TGTGCCAGTAGTATAGTTGGACAGTCGGACACTGAAGCTTTCTTT. Translation gives CASSIVGQSDTEAFF.